This TCR beta chain is drawn from a study of blood T cell repertoires in COVID-19. The assay was immunoSEQ multiplex PCR, and TCRdb's table has in-frame clones only and misses some. This repertoire shows 250,000 or so clones, more than 75% found once; its top ten account for under 3%. Researchers sorted participants into cohorts using their self-reported clinical history. Recovered Cohort 3 donors showed two negative PCRs, clearance, or symptom resolution. V was shortened by 1 base and J by 7 bases, with 11 bases between the two germline ends. The germline gives CDR1 SGHRS, CDR2 YFSETQ. The CDR3 is made up of 14 amino acids.

The chain joins TRBV5-1 to TRBJ2-2, with D perhaps matching TRBD2 (5 bases). The TCR sequence derives from a woman aged 18-35 years who had recovered from COVID-19. Source material: PBMCs or T cells enriched from blood (not recorded which). DNA for the CDR3: TGCGCCAGCAGCTTGAGTGTCGGGGACGGGGAGCTGTTTTTT. Its translation is CASSLSVGDGELFF.